This TCR beta chain was documented in a study of vaccination effects on CD4 cells after COVID-19. Findings and caveats of the study: In the late period after vaccination, infection- and vaccine-induced clones contracted markedly.

With the ViraFEST assay, the study expanded antigen-specific CD4+ T cells using viral peptide pools, then sequenced them. Scientists isolated CD4+ T cells after a roughly 9-day culture period ended. Vaccinated participants had no history of SARS-CoV-2 infection and tested negative for nucleocapsid antibodies. At days 3 and 7, half of the medium was exchanged for IL-2 medium. CDR1 is LNHDA, CDR2 SQIVND, per germline (reference sequence). The CDR3 has 14 residues. The V end lost 5 bases, the J end lost 6 bases, and 16 bases lay between the germline ends. About this clone itself: Its target is unknown.

The data were produced by immunoSEQ multiplex PCR, yet TCRdb's version contains in-frame clones alone and is incomplete. The sample includes about 21,000 clones, roughly two thirds of them seen just once. The sequencing used CD4+ T cells from PBMCs cultured with HCoV-NL63 spike peptides, collected before COVID-19 vaccination. This rearrangement joins TRBV19 to TRBJ2-5; D is perhaps TRBD2 (6 bases). This clonotype was obtained from a human donor who received a COVID-19 vaccine. The CDR3 reads CASSPWGEVKTQYF. The CDR3 DNA is TGTGCCAGTAGTCCTTGGGGGGAGGTGAAGACCCAGTACTTC.